The TCR beta chain described here comes from a study of blood T cell repertoires in COVID-19. On the study more broadly: T cells, B-cell-depleted T cells, or PBMCs supplied cDNA or gDNA.

The authors' processing: From reference gene primer amplification, estimates of nucleated cell counts were derived. Assay used: immunoSEQ multiplex PCR; TCRdb lists only in-frame clones, some missing. V, J and clone size were drawn from that table, and D and trimming were deduced from the DNA. The table records 170,000 or so clones, around 84% of them present only once. Input material: peripheral blood. The sequence derives from a man aged 40-49 years with active or convalescent COVID-19.

The CDR3 loop is CASSDGGGDGEKLFF. Here the CDR3 DNA reads TGTGCCAGCAGCGACGGGGGAGGGGATGGTGAAAAACTGTTTTTT. The chain employs TRBV9 and TRBJ1-4; TRBD1 might be the D (5 bases). Germline V gene lookup returns CDR1 SGDLS and CDR2 YYNGEE. The CDR3 loop spans 15 amino acids. V was shortened by 3 bases and J by 7 bases, with 16 bases between the two germline ends.